Each of the 6 T cell receptor beta chains below was sequenced from the same sample in a study of T cells expressing NK-cell markers (dated by TCRdb to 2020 to 2022). The library relied on 5' RACE. The sequencer listed for this sample is Illumina HiSeq 2000. One entry per CDR3 protein sequence results from the TCRdb reprocessing of the reads, with DNA left out. The sample's own table lists about 540,000 distinct CDR3 sequences. The top ten clonotypes cover less than 4.5% of the sample. The specimen was blood T cells: a sorted CD56 or NKG2C T cell subset, CD4+ or CD8+ T cells, or bulk PBMC T cells (not recorded which). The receptor set was obtained from a man aged 18 to 35 in good health. Donor details come from another sample of the same person, matched by shared clones.

This chain links TRBV6-1 with TRBJ2-7; TCRdb names TRBD1, which stays unverified in the absence of DNA. The CDR3 contains 14 residues. Per the germline V gene, CDR1 is MNHNS and CDR2 is SASEGT. The chain's CDR3 is CASSRTGNPSEQYF.

The rearrangement links TRBV9 to TRBJ2-6. Per the germline V gene, CDR1 is SGDLS and CDR2 is YYNGEE. The CDR3 is 15 residues long. CDR3 region: CASSARTSGANVLTF.

The chain combines TRBV28 with TRBJ2-5. This CDR3 region has 13 residues. The germline V gene has CDR1 MDHEN and CDR2 SYDVKM. The CDR3 sequence is CASSWLTQETQYF.

V gene TRBV7-9 combines with J gene TRBJ1-4; the D call from TCRdb, TRBD1, cannot be confirmed without DNA. Germline V gene lookup returns CDR1 SEHNR and CDR2 FQNEAQ (reference sequence). The CDR3 spans 13 residues. CDR3 residues: CASRALGAEKLFF.

The rearrangement joins TRBV6-1 to TRBJ2-2. The CDR3 runs to 15 residues. Germline V gene sequence: CDR1 MNHNS, CDR2 SASEGT. This CDR3 is CASSVGARHTGELFF.

This chain joins TRBV7-9 and TRBJ2-3; the TCRdb D gene call, TRBD2, has no DNA to confirm it. The CDR3 covers 16 residues. Germline loops: CDR1 SEHNR, CDR2 FQNEAQ (reference sequence). Here the CDR3 reads CASSGRSGSAPDTQYF.